This entry concerns a single TCR beta chain. CDR3 length equals 12 residues. Trimming took 7 bases from V and 1 from J, leaving 7 bases between them. The germline V gene has CDR1 ENHRY and CDR2 SYGVKD. This sample was taken from a study of blood T cell repertoires in COVID-19. In the study overall: Whether acute or convalescent, the COVID-19 samples came from the United States, Italy and Spain.

Source study methods: Amplification of reference gene primers provided the estimated nucleated cell counts. The table came from immunoSEQ multiplex PCR; TCRdb's copy has only in-frame clones and leaves some out. V and J calls and clone size are those listed in that table; D and trimming were worked out from the DNA. The table has roughly 190,000 clones, about 86% seen once. This receptor was identified in a man between 25 and 39 years old with active or convalescent COVID-19. V is TRBV10-3 and J is TRBJ2-5; D is undetermined. The source material was peripheral blood. In DNA, the CDR3 is TGTGCCATCATGGGCATCCAAGAGACCCAGTACTTC. This encodes CAIMGIQETQYF.